This T cell receptor (beta chain) was sequenced during a study of OX40 agonist ivuxolimab in advanced cancers. Study summary: Of mixed ages from about 20 to 80 and averaging around 60 years, the group was approximately 84% male.

The germline V gene encodes CDR1 WNHNN and CDR2 SYGVQD (reference sequence). The CDR3 is 13 residues long. The germline V and J ends were trimmed by 10 bases and 7 bases, with 17 bases remaining between them. Clones were read by immunoSEQ multiplex PCR, and TCRdb kept only the in-frame ones, dropping some. The table shows around 40,000 clones, with roughly 78% occurring only once. Patients with a history of autoimmune disease or on systemic immunosuppression were excluded. The sample in question was CD4+ or CD8+ T cells sorted from blood, obtained in a trial of the OX40 agonist ivuxolimab. The chain joins TRBV10-1 to TRBJ2-1; D might be TRBD1 (6 bases). The clonotype originates from an adult with an advanced solid tumor such as melanoma, head and neck, liver or kidney cancer. CDR3 bases: TGCGCCACCTCCCGTGGGGGCCCTAATGAGCAGTTCTTC. It translates to CATSRGGPNEQFF.